This TCR beta chain comes out of a study of T cells in Graves' hyperthyroidism and ophthalmopathy. Researchers amplified the TCR beta CDR3 regions from RNA transcripts. The primer set for the first-round RT-PCR of the TCR CDR3 was HTBI. TCRdb reprocessed the multiplex PCR reads via MiXCR and lists one record per CDR3 protein. The table lists fewer than 200,000 distinct CDR3 sequences, about 18% of them singletons, with about 31% in the top ten. Trimming shortened V by 3 bases and J by 2 bases, and 10 bases separated the two germline ends. Germline V gene lookup returns CDR1 SGHAT and CDR2 FQNNGV. This CDR3 region has 15 residues.

The receptor's source is a woman aged 45-60 years with Graves' hyperthyroidism. This sequence joins TRBV11-2 and TRBJ1-4; unclear D gene. The source material was blood. The CDR3 coding sequence is TGTGCCAGCAGCTTGGGGTCGGGGACTAATGAAAAACTGTTTTTT. It encodes CASSLGSGTNEKLFF.